The sequence of this T cell receptor (beta chain) was determined in a study of shared clonotypes between healthy human individuals. Regarding the study as a whole: Non-shared clonotypes displayed generation probabilities falling below those of clonotypes present in all four donors. Represented diversity (both genetic and exposure-history) was limited by the small number of donors.

The assay was immunoSEQ multiplex PCR, and TCRdb's table has in-frame clones only and misses some. The sample contains 2 million to 2.5 million clones, 93% of which appear only once. Splitting of CD4+ cells produced CD45RA+ naive and CD45RA-negative memory subsets. Trimming stripped 2 bases from V and 7 bases from J, with 15 bases between. There are 15 residues in the CDR3. Germline CDR1 SGHNT, CDR2 YYREEE (reference sequence). Worth noting for this clone: The target antigen is unknown.

This sequence was found in a man aged 18 to 30 in good health. Some clones in this sample may be carry-over from other donors' samples. This chain links TRBV5-4 with TRBJ1-4, with D possibly being TRBD1 (6 bases). The specimen was naive CD4+ T cells from PBMCs. The subset: CD45RA+ positively selected. CDR3 bases: TGTGCCAGCAGCTTTACGGGGGGCCCTGTTGAAAAACTGTTTTTT. Translated, it gives CASSFTGGPVEKLFF.